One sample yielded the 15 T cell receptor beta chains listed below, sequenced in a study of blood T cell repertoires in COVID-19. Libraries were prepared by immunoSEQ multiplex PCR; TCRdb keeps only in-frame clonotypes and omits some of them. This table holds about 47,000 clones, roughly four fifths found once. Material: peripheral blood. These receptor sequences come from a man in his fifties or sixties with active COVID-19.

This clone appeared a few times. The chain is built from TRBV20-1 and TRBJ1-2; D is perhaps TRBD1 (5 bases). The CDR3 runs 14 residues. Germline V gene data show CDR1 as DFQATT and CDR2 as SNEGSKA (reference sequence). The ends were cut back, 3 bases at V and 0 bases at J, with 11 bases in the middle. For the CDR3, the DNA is TGCAGTGCTAGTGAAGGGGCTACTAACTATGGCTACACCTTC. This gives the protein CSASEGATNYGYTF.

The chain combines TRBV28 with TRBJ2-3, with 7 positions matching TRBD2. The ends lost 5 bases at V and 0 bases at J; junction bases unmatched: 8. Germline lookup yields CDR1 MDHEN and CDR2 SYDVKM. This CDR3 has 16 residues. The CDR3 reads CASSMYRDYSTDTQYF. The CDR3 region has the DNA TGTGCCAGCAGTATGTACCGGGACTATAGCACAGATACGCAGTATTTT.

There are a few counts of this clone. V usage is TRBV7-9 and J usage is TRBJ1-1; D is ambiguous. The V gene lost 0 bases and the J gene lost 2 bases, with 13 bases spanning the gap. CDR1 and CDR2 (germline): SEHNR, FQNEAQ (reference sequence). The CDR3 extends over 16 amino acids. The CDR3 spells CASSLARYGVNTEAFF. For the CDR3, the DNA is TGTGCCAGCAGCTTAGCTAGATACGGGGTCAACACTGAAGCTTTCTTT.

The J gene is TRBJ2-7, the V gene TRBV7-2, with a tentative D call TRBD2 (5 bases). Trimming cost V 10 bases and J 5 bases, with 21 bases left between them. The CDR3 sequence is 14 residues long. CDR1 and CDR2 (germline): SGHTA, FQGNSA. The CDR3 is CATKTSPTWNEQYF. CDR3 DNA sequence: TGTGCCACGAAAACTAGTCCCACCTGGAACGAGCAGTACTTC. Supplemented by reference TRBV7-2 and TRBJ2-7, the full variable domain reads GAGVSQSPSNKVTEKGKDVELRCDPISGHTALYWYRQSLGQGLEFLIYFQGNSAPDKSGLPSDRFSAERTGGSVSTLTIQRTQQEDSAVYLCATKTSPTWNEQYFGPGTRLTVT.

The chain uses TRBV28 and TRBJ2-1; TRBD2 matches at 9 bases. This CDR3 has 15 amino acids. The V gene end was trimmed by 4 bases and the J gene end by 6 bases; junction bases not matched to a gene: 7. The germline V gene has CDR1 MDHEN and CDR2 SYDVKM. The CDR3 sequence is CASSSAAGGPNEQFF. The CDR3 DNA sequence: TGTGCCAGCAGTTCCGCGGCGGGGGGGCCCAATGAGCAGTTCTTC.

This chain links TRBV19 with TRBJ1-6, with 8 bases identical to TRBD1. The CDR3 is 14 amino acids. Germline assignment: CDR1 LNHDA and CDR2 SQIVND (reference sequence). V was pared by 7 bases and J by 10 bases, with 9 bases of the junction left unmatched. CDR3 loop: CASNPPGGTSPLHF. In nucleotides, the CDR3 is TGTGCCAGTAACCCTCCAGGGGGCACCTCACCCCTCCACTTT.

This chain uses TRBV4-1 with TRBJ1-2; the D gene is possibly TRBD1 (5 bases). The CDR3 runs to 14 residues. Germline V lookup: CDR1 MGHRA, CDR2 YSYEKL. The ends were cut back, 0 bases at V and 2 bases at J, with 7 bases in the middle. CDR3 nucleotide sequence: TGCGCCAGCAGCCAAGAGAGACAGAACTATGGCTACACCTTC. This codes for CASSQERQNYGYTF.

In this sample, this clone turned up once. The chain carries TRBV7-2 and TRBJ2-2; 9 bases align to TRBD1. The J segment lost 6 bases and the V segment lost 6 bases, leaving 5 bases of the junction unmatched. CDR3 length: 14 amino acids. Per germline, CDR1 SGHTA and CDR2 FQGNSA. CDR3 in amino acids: CASRYDRGSGELFF. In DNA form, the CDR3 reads TGTGCCAGCAGATACGACAGGGGGTCCGGGGAGCTGTTTTTT.

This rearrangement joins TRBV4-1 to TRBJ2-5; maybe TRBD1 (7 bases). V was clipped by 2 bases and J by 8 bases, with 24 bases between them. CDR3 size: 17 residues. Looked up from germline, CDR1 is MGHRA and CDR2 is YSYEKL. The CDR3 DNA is TGCGCCAGCAGCCAACGTACAGACAGGGCGGGATTGGTTACCCAGTACTTC. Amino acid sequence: CASSQRTDRAGLVTQYF.

CDR3 loop: CASRRDSGSNSPLHF. In DNA form, the CDR3 reads TGTGCCAGCAGACGGGACAGCGGAAGTAATTCACCCCTCCACTTT. V is TRBV7-2 and J is TRBJ1-6; 7 bases match TRBD1. Germline V gene sequence: CDR1 SGHTA, CDR2 FQGNSA. V gave up 6 bases and J gave up 6 bases; unmatched junction bases: 8. The CDR3 is 15 amino acids.

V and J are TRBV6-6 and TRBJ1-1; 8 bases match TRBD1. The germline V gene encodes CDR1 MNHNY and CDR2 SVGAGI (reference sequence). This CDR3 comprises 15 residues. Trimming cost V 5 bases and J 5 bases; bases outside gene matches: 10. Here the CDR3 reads CASSGNRGTGTEAFF. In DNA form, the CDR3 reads TGTGCCAGCAGTGGCAACAGGGGGACGGGAACTGAAGCTTTCTTT.

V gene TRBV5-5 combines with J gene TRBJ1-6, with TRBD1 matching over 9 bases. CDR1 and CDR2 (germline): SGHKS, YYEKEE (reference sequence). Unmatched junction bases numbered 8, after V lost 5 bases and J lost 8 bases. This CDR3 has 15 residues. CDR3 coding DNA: TGTGCCAGCAGGGATCGGACAGGGGTGGATTCACCCCTCCACTTT. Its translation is CASRDRTGVDSPLHF.

This chain's CDR3 is CASSEPPGLAVRYHTQYF. The DNA for the CDR3 is TGTGCCAGCAGTGAACCTCCCGGACTAGCGGTTCGTTATCATACGCAGTATTTT. J is TRBJ2-3 and V is TRBV6-1; 10 bases are a match to TRBD2. Unmatched junction bases numbered 15, after V lost 2 bases and J lost 7 bases. Germline loops: CDR1 MNHNS, CDR2 SASEGT. The CDR3 length is 18 residues.

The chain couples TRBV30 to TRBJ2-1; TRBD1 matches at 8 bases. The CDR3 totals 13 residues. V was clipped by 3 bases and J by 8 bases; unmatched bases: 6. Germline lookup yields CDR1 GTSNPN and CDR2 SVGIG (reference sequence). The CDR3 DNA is TGTGCCTGGAGGATAGCAGGGGGCGATGAGCAGTTCTTC. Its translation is CAWRIAGGDEQFF.

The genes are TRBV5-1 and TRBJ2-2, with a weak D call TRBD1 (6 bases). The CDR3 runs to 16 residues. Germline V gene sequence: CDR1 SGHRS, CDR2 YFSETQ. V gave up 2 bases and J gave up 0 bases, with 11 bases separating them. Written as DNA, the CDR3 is TGCGCCAGCAGCTTTCTGGACAGCCCGAACACCGGGGAGCTGTTTTTT. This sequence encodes CASSFLDSPNTGELFF.